The 22 T cell receptor beta chains below all came from one sample that was sequenced in a study of T cell responses to AZD1222 COVID-19 vaccine. Using immunoSEQ multiplex PCR, the repertoire was profiled, and TCRdb retains in-frame clones only, with some absent. Here the sample spans about 120,000 clones, 80% to 90% being singletons. The input for sequencing was peripheral blood, taken on day 0 of AZD1222 vaccination. All receptors derive from an adult in good health.

V is TRBV7-2 and J is TRBJ1-2; D unresolved. The CDR3 consists of 14 residues. The germline V gene encodes CDR1 SGHTA and CDR2 FQGNSA. With 5 bases removed from V and 8 bases from J, the gap between germline ends came to 18 bases. The CDR3 here is CASSPRGKAEGYTF. The CDR3 DNA sequence: TGTGCCAGCAGCCCCCGAGGGAAGGCAGAAGGCTACACCTTC.

The chain joins TRBV28 to TRBJ2-2, with 9 bases fitting TRBD1. The CDR3 spans 16 residues. In germline, CDR1 is MDHEN, CDR2 SYDVKM. With 4 bases clipped from V and 4 bases from J, the junction kept 7 bases outside the gene matches. CDR3 residues: CASSSPGQGFTGELFF. As DNA, the CDR3 is TGTGCCAGCAGTTCGCCGGGACAGGGTTTCACCGGGGAGCTGTTTTTT.

J is TRBJ2-2 and V is TRBV5-1; 8 bases are a match to TRBD1. CDR1 and CDR2 from the germline V gene are SGHRS and YFSETQ. The CDR3 has 14 amino acids. The junction had 1 base not matched to a gene; V was cut back by 0 bases and J by 6 bases. The CDR3 loop is CASSLGQGPGELFF. Written as DNA, the CDR3 is TGCGCCAGCAGCTTGGGACAGGGGCCCGGGGAGCTGTTTTTT.

The chain combines TRBV4-2 with TRBJ1-5; D may be TRBD1 (5 bases). Between the trimmed V and J ends, which lost 1 base and 1 base, there was a span of 17 bases. The CDR3 has 18 residues. Germline V lookup: CDR1 LGHNA, CDR2 YNFKEQ. In DNA, the CDR3 is TGTGCCAGCAGCCAAGGGGGGGACGGGCAGGGAAGCAATCAGCCCCAGCATTTT. Protein: CASSQGGDGQGSNQPQHF.

The V and J genes are TRBV5-5 and TRBJ2-3, with 10 bases lining up with TRBD2. V shed 1 base, J shed 0 bases, and the junction held 2 bases outside the gene matches. The CDR3 loop spans 16 amino acids. From germline, CDR1 is SGHKS and CDR2 YYEKEE (reference sequence). The CDR3 sequence: CASSLQAGGSTDTQYF. The CDR3 nucleotides read TGTGCCAGCAGCTTGCAAGCGGGAGGGAGCACAGATACGCAGTATTTT.

The gene calls are TRBV5-8 and TRBJ1-1, with unresolved D. V was trimmed by 7 bases and J by 6 bases, leaving 16 bases between them. Germline V gene sequence: CDR1 SGHTS, CDR2 YDEGEE. The CDR3 covers 13 residues. The CDR3 loop reads CASYPLNEAEAFF. In nucleotides, the CDR3 is TGTGCCAGCTACCCCCTGAACGAAGCTGAAGCTTTCTTT.

A word on this clone: Other DNA sequences in this specimen translate into the identical CDR3. The gene calls are TRBV10-3 and TRBJ1-1; D is ambiguous. Germline CDR1 and CDR2: ENHRY and SYGVKD. Trimming took off 0 bases at V and 2 bases at J, with 7 bases between the two ends. This CDR3 is 14 amino acids long. DNA for the CDR3: TGTGCCATCAGTGAGTCGGGCAGCAACACTGAAGCTTTCTTT. As protein: CAISESGSNTEAFF.

The rearrangement links TRBV2 to TRBJ1-2; the match to TRBD1 covers 9 bases. J lost 7 bases, V lost 0 bases, and 9 bases had no gene match. CDR3 size: 16 residues. CDR1 is SNHLY and CDR2 is FYNNEI in the germline V gene. This CDR3 is CASSEATGTGPLGYTF. In DNA form, the CDR3 reads TGTGCCAGCAGTGAAGCAACCGGGACAGGGCCCCTTGGCTACACCTTC.

This chain connects TRBV3-1 (or the pseudogene TRBV3-2) to TRBJ2-3; perhaps TRBD1 as D (5 bases). From germline, CDR1 is LGHDT and CDR2 YNNKEL (reference sequence). The length of the CDR3 is 13 residues. Deletions cut 3 bases from V and 4 bases from J, with 8 bases between. The CDR3 here is CASSQGPPDTQYF. In nucleotides, the CDR3 is TGTGCCAGCAGCCAGGGGCCTCCAGATACGCAGTATTTT.

The chain couples TRBV5-5 to TRBJ1-4; D remains unclear. V dropped 5 bases and J dropped 7 bases, with 12 bases sitting between them. The CDR3 runs to 13 residues. Germline values: CDR1 SGHKS, CDR2 YYEKEE (reference sequence). In DNA, the CDR3 is TGTGCCAGCAGGGGAGGGCTGTTTGAAAAACTGTTTTTT. It codes for CASRGGLFEKLFF.

V gene TRBV30 combines with J gene TRBJ2-2, with 11 bases matching TRBD2. The CDR3 sequence is 17 residues long. CDR1 is GTSNPN, CDR2 SVGIG, per germline (reference sequence). With 2 bases clipped from V and 5 bases from J, the junction kept 10 bases outside the gene matches. This chain's CDR3 is CAWSISGRAVGTGELFF. CDR3 in DNA: TGTGCCTGGAGTATTAGCGGGAGGGCCGTTGGGACCGGGGAGCTGTTTTTT.

This clone was observed a few times. The V call is TRBV3-1 (or the pseudogene TRBV3-2), the J call TRBJ2-1; 11 bases fit TRBD2. Trimming at V came to 4 bases and at J to 6 bases, leaving 8 bases not matched to a gene. The CDR3 totals 16 residues. CDR1 and CDR2 (germline): LGHDT, YNNKEL (reference sequence). CDR3 amino acids: CASSRTVAGGLNEQFF. In nucleotides, the CDR3 is TGTGCCAGCAGCCGGACCGTAGCGGGGGGGCTCAATGAGCAGTTCTTC.

Concerning this clone: Without the conserved terminal phenylalanine or tryptophan, this CDR3 likely stems from a read error. The DNA is left out, because the CDR3 cannot be placed on it with certainty; the CDR3 is given as TCRdb lists it. The rearrangement links TRBV29-1 to TRBJ2-7. Germline V CDR1 and CDR2: SQVTM, ANQGSEA. Termini included, the CDR3 measures 8 amino acids. CDR3 residues: CSPPGAPS.

In this sample, this clone turned up once. V gene TRBV18 combines with J gene TRBJ2-7; D not resolved. The CDR3 runs to 15 residues. The V gene lost 0 bases and the J gene lost 4 bases, with 13 bases spanning the gap. CDR1 and CDR2 (germline): KGHSH, LQKENI. The CDR3 DNA reads TGTGCCAGCTCACCACCGGGTAGACCTGGGTACGAGCAGTACTTC. Protein product: CASSPPGRPGYEQYF.

The V gene is TRBV30, the J gene TRBJ2-1, with TRBD1 as a possible D gene (5 bases). V was pared by 0 bases and J by 6 bases, with 6 bases between. Germline V lookup: CDR1 GTSNPN, CDR2 SVGIG (reference sequence). The CDR3 runs 12 residues. CDR3 amino acids: CAWSVTGNEQFF. CDR3 coding DNA: TGTGCCTGGAGTGTAACAGGCAATGAGCAGTTCTTC.

This clone has a single count. The chain uses TRBV5-1 and TRBJ2-1; 7 nucleotides agree with TRBD2. This CDR3 is 16 amino acids long. CDR1 and CDR2 from the germline V gene are SGHRS and YFSETQ. Trimming at V came to 3 bases and at J to 4 bases, leaving 10 bases not matched to a gene. The CDR3 spells CASSSTTSAGYNEQFF. The CDR3 nucleotides are TGCGCCAGCAGCTCGACCACTAGCGCGGGGTACAATGAGCAGTTCTTC.

This rearrangement joins TRBV20-1 to TRBJ2-2; tentatively, D is TRBD2 (5 bases). This CDR3 is built from 15 residues. CDR1 and CDR2 (germline): DFQATT, SNEGSKA (reference sequence). With 3 bases removed from V and 7 bases from J, the gap between germline ends came to 18 bases. This CDR3 is CSASPGSARFGELFF. CDR3 nucleotides: TGCAGTGCTAGTCCGGGGAGCGCCAGGTTCGGGGAGCTGTTTTTT.

V usage is TRBV4-1 and J usage is TRBJ2-7; the match to TRBD1 covers 9 bases. CDR1 and CDR2 from the germline V gene are MGHRA and YSYEKL. The J segment lost 2 bases and the V segment lost 6 bases, leaving 5 bases of the junction unmatched. The CDR3 totals 14 residues. In DNA form, the CDR3 reads TGCGCCAGCAGTAGGACAGGGGCACCCTACGAGCAGTACTTC. Translating gives CASSRTGAPYEQYF.

This clone is a singleton in its sample. This chain joins TRBV24-1 and TRBJ2-7; TRBD2 matches at 10 bases. CDR3 length: 13 amino acids. From germline, CDR1 is KGHDR and CDR2 SFDVKD. V was clipped by 1 base and J by 9 bases; unmatched bases: 2. Here the CDR3 reads CATSDLLAGTQYF. DNA of the CDR3: TGTGCCACCAGTGATTTACTAGCGGGAACGCAGTACTTC.

The genes are TRBV11-2 and TRBJ1-2; 7 bases fit TRBD1. V dropped 1 base and J dropped 6; count of bases not matched to a gene: 2. There are 13 residues in the CDR3. In germline, CDR1 is SGHAT, CDR2 FQNNGV. CDR3 protein: CASSLVQGNGYTF. As DNA, the CDR3 is TGTGCCAGCAGCTTAGTACAGGGGAATGGCTACACCTTC.

This chain joins TRBV30 and TRBJ1-2; 7 bases line up with TRBD1. The CDR3 runs to 14 residues. J lost 0 bases, V lost 5 bases, and 6 bases had no gene match. CDR1 and CDR2 (germline): GTSNPN, SVGIG (reference sequence). The DNA for the CDR3 is TGTGCCTGGGACCGGGACAGCCCTAACTATGGCTACACCTTC. It translates to CAWDRDSPNYGYTF.

This chain uses TRBV14 with TRBJ1-4, with a tentative D call TRBD1 (5 bases). The germline V and J ends were trimmed by 1 base and 12 bases, with 12 bases remaining between them. This CDR3 has 13 amino acids. The germline V gene has CDR1 SGHDN and CDR2 FVKESK. The CDR3 DNA reads as TGTGCCAGCAGCCAAGTATACGGGGCCGAACTGTTTTTT. The encoded protein is CASSQVYGAELFF.